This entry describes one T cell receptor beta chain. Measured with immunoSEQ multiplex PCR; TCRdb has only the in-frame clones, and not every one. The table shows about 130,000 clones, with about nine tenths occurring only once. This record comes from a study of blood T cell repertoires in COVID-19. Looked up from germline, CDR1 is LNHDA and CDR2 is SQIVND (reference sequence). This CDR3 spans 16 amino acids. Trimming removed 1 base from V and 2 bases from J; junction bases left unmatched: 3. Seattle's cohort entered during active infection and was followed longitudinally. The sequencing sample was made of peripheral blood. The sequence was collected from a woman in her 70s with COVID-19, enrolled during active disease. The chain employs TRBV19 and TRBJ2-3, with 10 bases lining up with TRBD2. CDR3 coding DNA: TGTGCCAGTAGTATAGTAGCGGGGGGCCCCACAGATACGCAGTATTTT. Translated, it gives CASSIVAGGPTDTQYF.